A selection of T cell receptor beta chains follows, all from one sample in a study of blood T cell repertoires in COVID-19. Produced via immunoSEQ multiplex PCR; TCRdb's table is partial and in-frame only. The profile covers approximately 70,000 clones, with around 66% appearing a single time and roughly 49% taken by the ten largest. Material: PBMCs or T cells enriched from blood (not recorded which). These receptors came from a woman aged 60-75 years who had been exposed to COVID-19. The CDR3 runs from the conserved cysteine through the conserved F or W. The D gene is left open where the match is weak. The listing skips clone size in some rows; elsewhere it reads once, few, many or a size class.

>-|once|TRBV29-1|15|TRBJ1-2
CSVALYGGLNYGYTF
TGCAGCGTTGCCCTTTACGGGGGTTTGAACTATGGCTACACCTTC
>-|-|TRBV19|13|TRBJ1-1
CASSPRMNTEAFF
TGTGCCAGTAGTCCGCGGATGAACACTGAAGCTTTCTTT
>-|-|TRBV30|11|TRBJ1-2
CAWNSNYGYTF
TGTGCCTGGAACAGCAACTATGGCTACACCTTC
>-|-|TRBV30|12|TRBJ1-5
CAWSQGDQPQHF
TGTGCCTGGTCCCAGGGCGATCAGCCCCAGCATTTT
>TRBD1|-|TRBV7-9|14|TRBJ1-2
CATGVVSTGAGYTF
TGTGCCACCGGGGTGGTGTCGACAGGGGCCGGCTACACCTTC
>TRBD1|-|TRBV3-1/TRBV3-2|14|TRBJ1-2
CASSHRQGLNGYTF
TGTGCCAGCAGCCATCGACAGGGCTTGAATGGCTACACCTTC
>-|-|TRBV19|15|TRBJ2-1
CASSIGGAAYNEQFF
TGTGCCAGTAGTATTGGGGGGGCTGCCTACAATGAGCAGTTCTTC
>-|-|TRBV6-2/TRBV6-3|12|TRBJ2-1
CASSYSRNEQFF
TGTGCCAGCAGTTACTCGCGAAATGAGCAGTTCTTC
>TRBD2|-|TRBV4-2|21|TRBJ2-2
CASSQDGTSGGAGLHTGELFF
TGTGCCAGCAGCCAAGATGGGACTAGCGGGGGGGCCGGTTTACACACCGGGGAGCTGTTTTTT
>-|-|TRBV27|14|TRBJ2-2
CASSLTSGTGELFF
TGTGCCAGCAGTTTAACCTCGGGCACCGGGGAGCTGTTTTTT
>-|-|TRBV5-6|17|TRBJ1-5
CASSLVLRFLSNQPQHF
TGTGCCAGCAGCTTAGTTTTGCGGTTCCTTAGCAATCAGCCCCAGCATTTT
>-|once|TRBV4-1|16|TRBJ2-3
CASSQGYGGRTDTQYF
TGCGCCAGCAGCCAAGGTTACGGGGGTCGCACAGATACGCAGTATTTT
>-|-|TRBV29-1|15|TRBJ1-4
CSVLDRLATNEKLFF
TGCAGCGTTCTTGACAGGCTTGCAACTAATGAAAAACTGTTTTTT
>-|-|TRBV5-4|14|TRBJ2-5
CASSIDLGGETQYF
TGTGCCAGCAGCATAGACCTAGGCGGAGAGACCCAGTACTTC
>-|-|TRBV30|16|TRBJ1-3
CAWGGEAGWSGNTIYF
TGTGCCTGGGGGGGAGAGGCAGGCTGGTCTGGAAACACCATATATTTT
>-|-|TRBV28|14|TRBJ1-1
CASKTPGKNAEAFF
TGTGCCAGCAAGACCCCAGGGAAAAACGCTGAAGCTTTCTTT
>-|-|TRBV28|13|TRBJ1-1
CASSFQWQPEAFF
TGTGCCAGCAGTTTTCAGTGGCAACCCGAAGCTTTCTTT
>TRBD2|-|TRBV9|13|TRBJ2-1
CASSPGTRDEQFF
TGTGCCAGCAGCCCGGGGACTAGGGATGAGCAGTTCTTC
>TRBD1|-|TRBV5-1|15|TRBJ1-6
CASSVGRQGNSPLHF
TGCGCCAGCAGCGTCGGCCGACAGGGCAATTCACCCCTCCACTTT
>-|-|TRBV5-1|13|TRBJ2-5
CASSLGARETQYF
TGCGCCAGCAGCTTGGGGGCGAGAGAGACCCAGTACTTC
>-|few|TRBV29-1|12|TRBJ1-1
CSVEDPGSRAFF
TGCAGCGTTGAAGATCCAGGGTCTCGAGCTTTCTTT
>TRBD2|-|TRBV6-5|15|TRBJ2-2
CASSNSGRRTGELFF
TGTGCCAGCAGCAATAGCGGGAGACGGACCGGGGAGCTGTTTTTT
>-|-|TRBV5-1|14|TRBJ1-4
CASSSAGRNEKLFF
TGCGCCAGCAGCTCCGCGGGGAGGAATGAAAAACTGTTTTTT
>TRBD2|-|TRBV27|17|TRBJ2-1
CASSFHPRLAGYNEQFF
TGTGCCAGCAGTTTCCACCCCAGACTAGCGGGCTACAATGAGCAGTTCTTC
>-|-|TRBV19|14|TRBJ1-4
CASSSPGLNEKLFF
TGTGCCAGCTCAAGTCCCGGTCTTAATGAAAAACTGTTTTTT
>TRBD1|-|TRBV18|15|TRBJ1-3
CASSSTGGSGNTIYF
TGTGCCAGCTCATCCACAGGGGGCTCTGGAAACACCATATATTTT